This T cell receptor (beta chain) was sequenced during a study of blood T cell repertoires in COVID-19. Per germline, CDR1 SGHNT and CDR2 YYREEE (reference sequence). This CDR3 has 17 residues. V lost 4 bases and J lost 5; bases outside the gene matches: 9. TCRdb's table, derived via immunoSEQ multiplex PCR, lists solely in-frame clones and lacks some. Of a few hundred thousand clones listed, around 90% are singletons. The sequence was obtained from a woman aged 40 to 55 who had recovered from COVID-19. V and J are TRBV5-4 and TRBJ2-2; TRBD2 agrees at 12 bases. The sample was peripheral blood. The CDR3 reads CASSLLTSGRETGELFF. CDR3 bases: TGTGCCAGCAGCCTCCTGACTAGCGGGAGAGAAACCGGGGAGCTGTTTTTT.